A single sample is the source of the 27 T cell receptor beta chains below, sequenced in a study of breast tumors, draining lymph nodes, adjacent tissues. The lymph nodes were axillary draining lymph nodes from breast cancer patients. TCRdb re-derived calls from the multiplex PCR reads in MiXCR, one entry per CDR3 protein. The sample contains some 230,000 distinct CDR3 sequences, around 35% of which appear only once. The specimen sequenced was axillary lymph node tissue. These receptors were taken from a female donor with breast cancer. Some clones in this sample may be carry-over from other donors' samples.

This clonotype was recorded a few times. The chain carries TRBV6-5 and TRBJ2-2, with D possibly matching TRBD2 (6 bases). The length of the CDR3 is 15 residues. V was pared by 2 bases and J by 4 bases, with 11 bases between. Germline V CDR1 and CDR2: MNHEY, SVGAGI. The CDR3 bases are TGTGCCAGCAGTTACGGGTTGGAGGGCACCGGGGAGCTGTTTTTT. Its translation is CASSYGLEGTGELFF.

In this sample, this clonotype turned up many times. The genes are TRBV24-1 and TRBJ2-1; 10 bases match TRBD1. The V segment lost 4 bases and the J segment 9 bases; nucleotides outside the gene matches: 8. CDR3 length: 15 amino acids. CDR1 is KGHDR, CDR2 SFDVKD, per germline. The CDR3 bases are TGTGCCACCAGTGACTGGGGGACAGGGGTCAGTGAGCAGTTCTTC. This sequence encodes CATSDWGTGVSEQFF.

This clonotype was detected only a few times. A read error is possible here, since a much larger clone lies one base away. This chain uses TRBV7-3 with TRBJ2-5, with D possibly being TRBD2 (6 bases). This CDR3 spans 15 amino acids. Germline values: CDR1 SGHTA, CDR2 FQGTGA. For the CDR3, the DNA is TGTGCCAGCAGCTTAACAGTAGCGGTACAAGAGACCCAGCACTTC. It translates to CASSLTVAVQETQHF.

V usage is TRBV7-6 and J usage is TRBJ2-5, with 8 positions matching TRBD2. Germline V lookup: CDR1 SGHVS, CDR2 FNYEAQ. V was pared by 5 bases and J by 5 bases, with 7 bases of the junction left unmatched. This CDR3 comprises 14 residues. As DNA, the CDR3 is TGTGCCAGCAGCGGACTTAGCGGGGTTGAGACCCAGTACTTC. Protein: CASSGLSGVETQYF.

V gene TRBV9 combines with J gene TRBJ1-6, with 9 bases lining up with TRBD1. The germline V gene has CDR1 SGDLS and CDR2 YYNGEE. V gave up 3 bases and J gave up 10 bases; unmatched junction bases: 8. The CDR3 is 15 residues long. In nucleotides, the CDR3 is TGTGCCAGCAGCGCCTCCGGGACAGGGCACTCACCCCTCCACTTT. Translated: CASSASGTGHSPLHF.

This clonotype was picked up a small number of times. The V gene is TRBV5-1, the J gene TRBJ1-1; no clear D. The CDR3 covers 13 residues. CDR1 is SGHRS and CDR2 is YFSETQ in the germline V gene. V was clipped by 3 bases and J by 1 base, with 7 bases between them. In nucleotides, the CDR3 is TGCGCCAGCAGCTACAAGACGAACACTGAAGCTTTCTTT. Translating gives CASSYKTNTEAFF.

This clonotype was observed a single time. Mismatch with germline at one junction end may stem from a read error. CDR3 bases: TGCAGTGCTAGAGATAACTATGGCTACGCCTTC. As protein: CSARDNYGYAF. The rearrangement joins TRBV20-1 to TRBJ1-2, with D unclear. CDR1 and CDR2 from the germline V gene are DFQATT and SNEGSKA (reference sequence). This CDR3 region has 11 residues.

This clonotype has at least ten counts. The CDR3 DNA sequence: TGTGCCAGCAGTCCCCCGGGGAGGGAGACCCAGTACTTC. Translating it yields CASSPPGRETQYF. The rearrangement uses TRBV2 and TRBJ2-5, with a weak D call TRBD2 (6 bases). Trimming took 5 bases from V and 5 from J, leaving 12 bases between them. Looked up from germline, CDR1 is SNHLY and CDR2 is FYNNEI. The CDR3 runs 13 residues.

The V call is TRBV7-9, the J call TRBJ2-5; 10 bases line up with TRBD2. Per the germline V gene, CDR1 is SEHNR and CDR2 is FQNEAQ (reference sequence). With 6 bases clipped from V and 5 bases from J, the junction kept 15 bases outside the gene matches. This CDR3 spans 17 amino acids. In nucleotides, the CDR3 is TGTGCCAGCAGGTTCGGGACTAGCGACAAAGACAAGGAGACCCAGTACTTC. Translating it yields CASRFGTSDKDKETQYF. Full variable domain (missing parts from reference TRBV7-9 and TRBJ2-5): DTGVSQNPRHKITKRGQNVTFRCDPISEHNRLYWYRQTLGQGPEFLTYFQNEAQLEKSRLLSDRFSAERPKGSFSTLEIQRTEQGDSAMYLCASRFGTSDKDKETQYFGPGTRLLVL.

With respect to this clonotype: One junction end does not reproduce the germline sequence, and a read error may be involved. V is TRBV7-9 and J is TRBJ2-5; D tentatively reads TRBD1 or TRBD2 (6 bases each). CDR1 and CDR2 (germline): SEHNR, FQNEAQ (reference sequence). The CDR3 loop spans 15 amino acids. In DNA form, the CDR3 reads TGTGCCAGCTCGTATAGGGGGGACTTCCAAGAGACCCAGCACTTC. It yields the protein CASSYRGDFQETQHF.

As to this clonotype: A much larger clonotype is one base distant, so this may be a read error. The CDR3 protein is CASSLRTGPSSHNEQFF. Written as DNA, the CDR3 is TGCGCCAGCAGCTTACGGACAGGGCCCAGCTCCCACAATGAGCAGTTCTTC. The V and J genes are TRBV5-1 and TRBJ2-1, with 8 bases that match TRBD1. CDR1 SGHRS and CDR2 YFSETQ come from the germline V gene. The CDR3 covers 17 residues.

V gene TRBV18 combines with J gene TRBJ2-2, with D hard to call. The CDR3 loop spans 13 amino acids. Trimming left V 6 bases short and J 6 bases short, with 11 bases between. Germline assignment: CDR1 KGHSH and CDR2 LQKENI. CDR3 amino acids: CASSEQVSGELFF. The CDR3 DNA reads as TGTGCCAGCTCCGAACAAGTTTCCGGGGAGCTGTTTTTT.

V gene TRBV20-1 combines with J gene TRBJ1-3, with D perhaps matching TRBD1 (5 bases). The V end lost 6 bases, the J end lost 3 bases, and 6 bases lay between the germline ends. CDR3 length: 11 amino acids. Germline CDR1 is DFQATT and CDR2 is SNEGSKA (reference sequence). In DNA form, the CDR3 reads TGCAGTGCAGGGGTTGGAAACACCATATATTTT. Encoded protein: CSAGVGNTIYF.

About this clonotype: A junction end diverges from the germline sequence, so it may reflect a read error. The J gene is TRBJ1-2, the V gene TRBV11-2, with 8 bases fitting TRBD1. CDR3 length equals 16 residues. Germline V CDR1 and CDR2: SGHAT, FQNNGV. Here the CDR3 reads CASSLGRTGSNYGHTF. The DNA of the CDR3 is TGTGCCAGCAGCTTAGGGCGGACAGGGTCAAACTATGGCCACACCTTC.

The chain recombines TRBV7-2 with TRBJ2-7; 9 bases fit TRBD1. J gave up 2 bases and V 5 bases, and 10 bases lay outside the gene matches. This CDR3 region has 16 residues. Germline CDR1 SGHTA, CDR2 FQGNSA. CDR3 DNA: TGTGCCAGCAGCCGAATGGGGGGACAGGGAGCCTACGAGCAGTACTTC. This codes for CASSRMGGQGAYEQYF.

Regarding this clonotype: This may be a read error, as it is one base from a much larger clone. The V and J genes are TRBV2 and TRBJ2-2; D remains unclear. Germline assignment: CDR1 SNHLY and CDR2 FYNNEI. The CDR3 is made up of 15 amino acids. CDR3 nucleotides: TGTGCCAGCAGCGAAGCTTTTCTTAGGTCCGGGGAGCTGTTTTTT. Encoded protein: CASSEAFLRSGELFF.

The sample holds many counts of this clonotype. V usage is TRBV7-2 and J usage is TRBJ1-3; D unresolved. Germline CDR1 SGHTA, CDR2 FQGNSA. V was cut by 5 bases and J by 0 bases, with 11 bases left in between. The CDR3 extends over 15 amino acids. In nucleotides, the CDR3 is TGTGCCAGCAGCGCCCGCGCGGGCTCTGGAAACACCATATATTTT. The encoded protein is CASSARAGSGNTIYF.

On this clonotype: This could be a read error, since a much larger clone is one nucleotide away. The chain couples TRBV20-1 to TRBJ1-6; TRBD1 matches at 8 bases. V dropped 1 base and J dropped 8; count of bases not matched to a gene: 10. This CDR3 has 16 residues. Per germline, CDR1 DFQATT and CDR2 SNEGSKA (reference sequence). CDR3 bases: TGCAGTGCTAGAGCTTTGGACAGGGCAGCTGATTCACCCCTCCACTTT. Translating gives CSARALDRAADSPLHF.

The V and J genes are TRBV9 and TRBJ1-1; 10 nucleotides agree with TRBD1. This CDR3 is built from 18 residues. Germline values: CDR1 SGDLS, CDR2 YYNGEE. V trimming: 3 bases; J trimming: 3 bases; junction bases outside the gene matches: 14. CDR3 sequence (DNA): TGTGCCAGCAGCGCCCAGACAGGGGGCGCGGTGGGGGACACTGAAGCTTTCTTT. It specifies CASSAQTGGAVGDTEAFF.

Ten or more counts support this clonotype. The chain uses TRBV20-1 and TRBJ2-2, with D perhaps TRBD2 (5 bases). CDR1 and CDR2 from the germline V gene are DFQATT and SNEGSKA (reference sequence). CDR3 length: 14 residues. The V end was cut by 3 bases, the J end by 0 bases, with 8 bases between. Here the CDR3 reads CSARAGANTGELFF. The CDR3 nucleotides read TGCAGTGCTAGGGCCGGGGCGAACACCGGGGAGCTGTTTTTT.

The CDR3 sequence is CATGQQGYDAQYF. CDR3 nucleotides: TGTGCCACTGGACAGCAGGGCTACGACGCCCAGTACTTC. The chain joins TRBV10-3 to TRBJ2-5; the D gene is possibly TRBD1 (6 bases). In germline, CDR1 is ENHRY, CDR2 SYGVKD. V shed 10 bases and J shed 9 bases, with 21 bases lying between them. This CDR3 spans 13 amino acids.

This clonotype was seen at least ten times. The chain carries TRBV5-1 and TRBJ2-7; no definite D call. CDR3 length: 13 amino acids. Trimming shortened V by 1 base and J by 3 bases, and 8 bases separated the two germline ends. Germline CDR1 is SGHRS and CDR2 is YFSETQ. CDR3 loop: CASSLLGNYEQYF. CDR3 sequence (DNA): TGCGCCAGCAGCTTGTTGGGAAACTACGAGCAGTACTTC.

A remark on this clonotype: Just one base apart from a much larger clone, this may be a read error. This chain joins TRBV6-5 and TRBJ2-7, with D possibly matching TRBD2 (6 bases). CDR1 is MNHEY and CDR2 is SVGAGI in the germline V gene. V gave up 2 bases and J gave up 1 base, with 12 bases separating them. The CDR3 is 15 amino acids. For the CDR3, the DNA is TGTGCCAGCAGTTACCCTAGCGAGAGTTCCTACGAGCAGTACTTC. It codes for CASSYPSESSYEQYF.

This chain uses TRBV28 with TRBJ1-5; D is perhaps TRBD1 (5 bases). The germline gives CDR1 MDHEN, CDR2 SYDVKM. This CDR3 is built from 19 residues. Trimming pared 1 base from V and 2 bases from J, leaving 21 bases between. The CDR3 nucleotides are TGTGCCAGCAGTTTATACTATGCCCCCCGGACACGCGGCAATCAGCCCCAGCATTTT. Protein: CASSLYYAPRTRGNQPQHF.

Concerning this clonotype itself: The CDR3 carries no conserved terminal phenylalanine or tryptophan, so it likely arises from a read error. This chain connects TRBV19 to TRBJ2-1; TRBD1 aligns across 7 bases. CDR3 length: 16 amino acids. J lost 6 bases, V lost 5 bases, and 13 bases had no gene match. Germline CDR1 and CDR2: LNHDA and SQIVND (reference sequence). The CDR3 is CASSAQETGLFNEQFS. The CDR3 region has the DNA TGTGCCAGTAGTGCTCAAGAGACAGGGCTTTTCAATGAGCAGTTCTCC.

The chain employs TRBV20-1 and TRBJ1-2; a possible D gene is TRBD1 (5 bases). Per germline, CDR1 DFQATT and CDR2 SNEGSKA (reference sequence). The CDR3 covers 14 residues. CDR3 loop: CSLVRQRVDYGYTF. The CDR3 nucleotides read TGCAGCTTGGTTAGACAGCGGGTAGACTATGGCTACACCTTC.

Of note for this clonotype: Germline and junction disagree at one end, which may indicate a read error. The rearrangement uses TRBV20-1 and TRBJ1-2; no definite D call. CDR3 size: 12 residues. CDR1 and CDR2 (germline): DFQATT, SNEGSKA (reference sequence). The CDR3 region is CSAERVNYGSTF. Written as DNA, the CDR3 is TGCAGTGCGGAGCGGGTAAACTATGGCTCCACCTTC.